These T cell receptor beta chains were read from a single sample in a study of T cell responses to AZD1222 COVID-19 vaccine. The table came from immunoSEQ multiplex PCR; TCRdb's copy has only in-frame clones and leaves some out. The data hold 140,000 to 150,000 clones, with more than 75% observed a single time. The material sequenced was peripheral blood, taken on day 0 of MenACWY control vaccination. The receptors here all came from an adult in good health. Each CDR3 is given with its conserved first and last residue. Fields, in order: V gene, J gene, CDR3 protein.

TRBV6-5	TRBJ1-4	CASSTGTGGAEKLFF
TRBV11-3	TRBJ2-1	CASSLGWRKTSGGVDEQFF
TRBV27	TRBJ1-2	CASRIAPGPYGYTF
TRBV7-8	TRBJ2-7	CASSMASGGYEQYF
TRBV9	TRBJ2-3	CASSTPGRTDTQYF
TRBV7-6	TRBJ2-3	CASSPRTSGARTSTDTQYF
TRBV4-2	TRBJ1-5	CASSREVRDRDFNQPQHF
TRBV11-2	TRBJ1-4	CASSLIAGINEKLFF
TRBV11-2	TRBJ2-1	CASSLGGSSYNEQFF
TRBV28	TRBJ1-6	CASSLTPGAVTPLHF
TRBV27	TRBJ2-2	CASSSGQTNTGELFF
TRBV5-1	TRBJ2-1	CASSSLGDRYNEQFF
TRBV5-4	TRBJ2-1	CASSLLNEQFF
TRBV7-2	TRBJ1-5	CASSIRGNQPQHF
TRBV11-2	TRBJ1-4	CASSFSTTNEKLFF
TRBV12-3/TRBV12-4	TRBJ1-2	CASSPQGRSGYTF
TRBV5-1	TRBJ2-2	CASSLVGGLTGELFF
TRBV7-9	TRBJ1-5	CASSRQGDQPQHF
TRBV7-3	TRBJ2-2	CASSLIPAGVIGELFF
TRBV6-5	TRBJ1-2	CASCRGEPYRGYTF
TRBV18	TRBJ2-3	CASSPDRATDTQYF
TRBV30	TRBJ2-3	CAWTLKGMRGDTQYF
TRBV7-9	TRBJ1-1	CASSSGTDFREAFF
TRBV11-1	TRBJ1-6	CASSQRGGTYNSPLHF
TRBV6-6	TRBJ1-6	CASSPGQRSSYNSPLHF
TRBV7-9	TRBJ1-4	CASSLTEKLFF
TRBV28	TRBJ1-5	CASSLTQGAQPQHF
TRBV5-1	TRBJ1-5	CASSLDAGNQPQHF
TRBV11-2	TRBJ1-2	CASSSLDYGYTF
TRBV2	TRBJ1-5	CASSRDGLNQPQHF
TRBV7-2	TRBJ1-2	CASSRDKGYTF